This T cell receptor beta chain was retrieved from a study of regulatory T cells in long-lasting Graves disease. Study in general: More than 5 years of antithyroid drugs with positive TSH receptor antibodies defined persistent Graves' disease.

This clonotype was observed a handful of times. Its antigen is undetermined. Regarding the study as a whole: Persistent Graves' patients showed less TCR diversity than newly diagnosed ones. It was peripheral blood alone, not thyroid tissue, that was studied.

TCR beta libraries were built with iRepertoire HTBI primers and Arm-PCR of CDR3 regions. TCRdb called the multiplex PCR reads again in MiXCR, with one record for every CDR3 protein. The profile covers more than 350,000 distinct CDR3 sequences, with 21% appearing a single time and approximately 15% taken by the ten largest. Germline V gene lookup returns CDR1 LGHDT and CDR2 YNNKEL (reference sequence). The junction had 12 bases not matched to a gene; V was cut back by 3 bases and J by 5 bases. The CDR3 spans 16 residues. Indicated time point: persistent/refractory GD, antithyroid drugs over 5 years with positive TRAb. TCR sequences were obtained from RNA taken from PBMCs.

The chain uses TRBV3-1 and TRBJ1-2; 7 bases match TRBD1. The source was peripheral blood mononuclear cells (PBMCs), collected when the disease was refractory, from a patient treated with antithyroid drugs. The sequence derives from a female donor with Graves disease. The CDR3 DNA reads TGTGCCAGCAGCCACTCTAAGGGGGCCTCTTCATATGGCTACACCTTC. Its protein is CASSHSKGASSYGYTF. The entire variable domain, with the rest obtained from reference TRBV3-1 and TRBJ1-2, is as follows: DTAVSQTPKYLVTQMGNDKSIKCEQNLGHDTMYWYKQDSKKFLKIMFSYNNKELIINETVPNRFSPKSPDKAHLNLHINSLELGDSAVYFCASSHSKGASSYGYTFGSGTRLTVV.